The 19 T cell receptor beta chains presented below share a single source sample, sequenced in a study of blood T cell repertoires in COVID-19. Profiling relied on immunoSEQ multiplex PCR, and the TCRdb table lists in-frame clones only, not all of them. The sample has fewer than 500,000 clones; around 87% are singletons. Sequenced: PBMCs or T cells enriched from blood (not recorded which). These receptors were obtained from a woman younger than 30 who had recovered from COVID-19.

The CDR3, as DNA: TGTGCCAGCAGTGTCGCAGGGGACGAGCAGTACTTC. Protein: CASSVAGDEQYF. This chain links TRBV27 with TRBJ2-7, with D maybe TRBD1 (6 bases). Trimming left V 5 bases short and J 5 bases short, with 10 bases between. Germline V gene sequence: CDR1 MNHEY, CDR2 SMNVEV (reference sequence). This CDR3 spans 12 amino acids.

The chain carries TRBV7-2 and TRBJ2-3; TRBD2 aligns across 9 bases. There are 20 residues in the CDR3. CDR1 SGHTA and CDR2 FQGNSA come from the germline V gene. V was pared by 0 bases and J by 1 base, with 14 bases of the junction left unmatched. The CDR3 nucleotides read TGTGCCAGCAGCTTAGCTTGGGCCGGAGGCGGGGGGGATCGCACAGATACGCAGTATTTT. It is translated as CASSLAWAGGGGDRTDTQYF.

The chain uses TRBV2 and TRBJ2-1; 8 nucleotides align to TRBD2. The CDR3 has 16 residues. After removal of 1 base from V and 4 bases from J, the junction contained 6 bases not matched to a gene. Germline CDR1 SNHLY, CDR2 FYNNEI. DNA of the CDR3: TGTGCCAGCAGTGAAGGACGGGGGGGTTGGTACAATGAGCAGTTCTTC. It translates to CASSEGRGGWYNEQFF.

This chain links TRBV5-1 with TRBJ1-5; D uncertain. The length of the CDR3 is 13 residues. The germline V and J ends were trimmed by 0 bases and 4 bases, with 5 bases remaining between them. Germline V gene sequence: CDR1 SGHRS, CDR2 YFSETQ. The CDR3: CASSLARNQPQHF. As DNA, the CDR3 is TGCGCCAGCAGCTTGGCCCGGAATCAGCCCCAGCATTTT.

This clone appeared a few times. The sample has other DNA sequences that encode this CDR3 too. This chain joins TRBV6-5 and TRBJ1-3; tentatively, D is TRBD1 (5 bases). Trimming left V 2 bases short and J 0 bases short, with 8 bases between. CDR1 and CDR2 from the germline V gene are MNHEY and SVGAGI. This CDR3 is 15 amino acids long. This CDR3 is CASSYGDSSGNTIYF. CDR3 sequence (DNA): TGTGCCAGCAGTTACGGAGACAGCTCTGGAAACACCATATATTTT.

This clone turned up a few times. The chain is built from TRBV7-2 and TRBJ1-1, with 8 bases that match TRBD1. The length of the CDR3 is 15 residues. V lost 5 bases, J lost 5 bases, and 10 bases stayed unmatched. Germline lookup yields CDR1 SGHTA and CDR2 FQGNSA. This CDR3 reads CASSTQTGVLTEAFF. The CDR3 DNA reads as TGTGCCAGCAGCACTCAGACAGGGGTGTTGACTGAAGCTTTCTTT.

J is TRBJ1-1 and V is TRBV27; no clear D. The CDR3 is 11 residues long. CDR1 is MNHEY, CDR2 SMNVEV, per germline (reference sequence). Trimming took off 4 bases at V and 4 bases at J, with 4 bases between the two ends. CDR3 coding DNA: TGTGCCAGCAGTTCCGGCACTGAAGCTTTCTTT. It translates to CASSSGTEAFF.

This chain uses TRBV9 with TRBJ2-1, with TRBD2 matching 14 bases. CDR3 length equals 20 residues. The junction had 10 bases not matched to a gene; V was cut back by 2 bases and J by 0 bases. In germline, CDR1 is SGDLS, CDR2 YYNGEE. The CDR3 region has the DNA TGTGCCAGCAGCGTCCCCCGGACTAGCGGGGGGCTTAGCTCCTACAATGAGCAGTTCTTC. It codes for CASSVPRTSGGLSSYNEQFF.

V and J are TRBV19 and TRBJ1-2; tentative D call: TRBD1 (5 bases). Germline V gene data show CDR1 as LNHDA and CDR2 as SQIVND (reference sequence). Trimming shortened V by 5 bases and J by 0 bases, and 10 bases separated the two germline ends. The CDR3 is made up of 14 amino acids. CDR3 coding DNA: TGTGCCAGTAGTGTACGACAGTCTAACTATGGCTACACCTTC. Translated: CASSVRQSNYGYTF.

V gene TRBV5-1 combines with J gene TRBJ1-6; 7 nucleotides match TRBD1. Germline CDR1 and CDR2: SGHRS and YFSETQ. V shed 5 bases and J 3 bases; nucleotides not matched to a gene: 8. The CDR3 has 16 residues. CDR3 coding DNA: TGCGCCAGCAGTCCGACCGGGACAGACTATAATTCACCCCTCCACTTT. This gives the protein CASSPTGTDYNSPLHF.

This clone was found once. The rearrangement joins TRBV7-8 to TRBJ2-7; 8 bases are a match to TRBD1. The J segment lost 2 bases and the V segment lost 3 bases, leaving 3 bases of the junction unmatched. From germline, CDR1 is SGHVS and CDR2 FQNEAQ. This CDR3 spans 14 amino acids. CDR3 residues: CASSLRQGTYEQYF. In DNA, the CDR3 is TGTGCCAGCAGCTTGAGACAGGGGACCTACGAGCAGTACTTC.

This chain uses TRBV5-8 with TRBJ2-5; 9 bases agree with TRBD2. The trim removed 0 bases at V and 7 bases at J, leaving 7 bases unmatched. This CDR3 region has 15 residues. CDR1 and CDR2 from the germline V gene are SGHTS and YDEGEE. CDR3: CASSLVAGGRGTQYF. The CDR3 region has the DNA TGTGCCAGCAGCTTGGTGGCGGGGGGGCGTGGGACCCAGTACTTC.

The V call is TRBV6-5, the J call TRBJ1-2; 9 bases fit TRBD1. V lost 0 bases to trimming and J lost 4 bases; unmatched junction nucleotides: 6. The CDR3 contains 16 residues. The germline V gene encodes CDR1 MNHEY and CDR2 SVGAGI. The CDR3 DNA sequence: TGTGCCAGCAGTTACTCGAGGACAGGGGTACGCTATGGCTACACCTTC. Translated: CASSYSRTGVRYGYTF.

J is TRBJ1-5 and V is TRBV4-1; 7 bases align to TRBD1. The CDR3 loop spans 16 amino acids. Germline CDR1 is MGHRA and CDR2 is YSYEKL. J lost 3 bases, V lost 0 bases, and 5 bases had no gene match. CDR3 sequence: CASSQDGDRDNQPQHF. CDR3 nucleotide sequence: TGCGCCAGCAGCCAAGACGGAGACAGGGACAATCAGCCCCAGCATTTT.

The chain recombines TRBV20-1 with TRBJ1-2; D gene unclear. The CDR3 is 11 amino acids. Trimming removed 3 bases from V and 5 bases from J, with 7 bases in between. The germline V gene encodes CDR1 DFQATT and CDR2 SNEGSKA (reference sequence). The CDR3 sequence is CSASTAYGYTF. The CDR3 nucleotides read TGCAGTGCTAGTACCGCGTATGGCTACACCTTC.

The CDR3 DNA follows: TGTGCCAGCTCACCAGGAGGGGCTTTGTCCTACGAGCAGTACTTC. This translates into CASSPGGALSYEQYF. This chain links TRBV18 with TRBJ2-7, with D tentatively TRBD2 (6 bases). Trimming removed 2 bases from V and 1 base from J, with 12 bases in between. This CDR3 is 15 amino acids long. CDR1 and CDR2 from the germline V gene are KGHSH and LQKENI. Variable domain in full (rest from reference TRBV18 and TRBJ2-7): NAGVMQNPRHLVRRRGQEARLRCSPMKGHSHVYWYRQLPEEGLKFMVYLQKENIIDESGMPKERFSAEFPKEGPSILRIQQVVRGDSAAYFCASSPGGALSYEQYFGPGTRLTVT.

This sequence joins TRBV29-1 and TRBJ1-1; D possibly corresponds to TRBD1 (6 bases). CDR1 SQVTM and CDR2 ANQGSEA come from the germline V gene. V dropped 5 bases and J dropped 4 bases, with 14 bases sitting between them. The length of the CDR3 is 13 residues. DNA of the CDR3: TGCAGCGTTTCCGCAGGGGCGTCCACTGAAGCTTTCTTT. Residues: CSVSAGASTEAFF.

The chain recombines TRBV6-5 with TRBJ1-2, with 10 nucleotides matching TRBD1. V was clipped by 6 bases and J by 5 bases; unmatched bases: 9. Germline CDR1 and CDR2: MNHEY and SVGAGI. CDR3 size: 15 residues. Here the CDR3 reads CASRAPGQGIYGYTF. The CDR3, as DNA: TGTGCCAGCAGGGCCCCGGGACAGGGGATATATGGCTACACCTTC.

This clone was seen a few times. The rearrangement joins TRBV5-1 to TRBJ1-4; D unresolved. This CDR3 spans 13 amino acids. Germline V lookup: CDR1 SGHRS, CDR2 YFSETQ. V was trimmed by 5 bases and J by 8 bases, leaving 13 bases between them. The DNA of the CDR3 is TGCGCCAGCAGACCATTAGCCCGGGAAAAACTGTTTTTT. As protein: CASRPLAREKLFF.